This TCR beta chain was recovered during a study of PD-1 blockade in classical Hodgkin lymphoma. Whole-study findings and limits: Repertoire difference causes, possibly disease activity or prior therapy, remain undefined. Newly diagnosed patients were reported to start with lower TCR diversity than healthy donors.

Described time point: cycle 4 day 1 (C4D1), after five to seven weeks of nivolumab. There was relapse after autologous stem cell transplantation in every patient, and there was variation in brentuximab vedotin exposure. Complete response, partial response or progressive disease were the best responses. CDR1 and CDR2 (germline): SGHDT, YYEEEE. The CDR3 totals 14 residues. Trimming removed 1 base at V and 8 bases at J, with 15 bases between. About this clone: As yet, its antigen is unknown.

Method: immunoSEQ multiplex PCR; TCRdb's copy keeps in-frame clones and lacks some. The sample yields roughly 9,100 clones, 80% to 85% seen once. This sequence was found in a human donor with classical Hodgkin lymphoma. V usage is TRBV5-6 and J usage is TRBJ2-5, with D possibly being TRBD1 (7 bases). This sample comprised peripheral blood mononuclear cells (PBMCs), obtained before the fourth cycle of nivolumab. CDR3 DNA sequence: TGTGCCAGCAGCTTGAGTGCCAGGGGGGAAACCCAGTACTTC. Its protein product is CASSLSARGETQYF. The complete variable domain, with remaining parts taken from reference TRBV5-6 and TRBJ2-5, reads DAGVTQSPTHLIKTRGQQVTLRCSPKSGHDTVSWYQQALGQGPQFIFQYYEEEERQRGNFPDRFSGHQFPNYSSELNVNALLLGDSALYLCASSLSARGETQYFGPGTRLLVL.